Following are 18 T cell receptor beta chains from one sample sequenced in a study of control samples from healthy donors and cancer patients. The repertoire was sequenced with immunoSEQ multiplex PCR; TCRdb's copy has only in-frame clones and lacks some. The table shows roughly 98,000 clones, with over 90% occurring only once. Sequenced: blood. These receptors all come from a man aged 18 to 35 in good health.

The CDR3 DNA sequence: TGTGCCAGTAGTACCCCCGCGGACAGGGGGGGAACCTACAATGAGCAGTTCTTC. Translated: CASSTPADRGGTYNEQFF. V and J are TRBV19 and TRBJ2-1; 10 bases fit TRBD1. This CDR3 contains 18 residues. Germline CDR1 is LNHDA and CDR2 is SQIVND (reference sequence). The trim removed 4 bases at V and 2 bases at J, leaving 11 bases unmatched.

V gene TRBV29-1 combines with J gene TRBJ1-2, with a tentative D call TRBD1 (6 bases). The CDR3 has 12 residues. Trimming took 6 bases from V and 6 from J, leaving 14 bases between them. The V gene's germline CDR1 is SQVTM and CDR2 ANQGSEA. The CDR3 region is CSVEDSLNGYTF. The CDR3 DNA reads as TGCAGCGTGGAGGACAGTTTAAATGGCTACACCTTC.

The chain recombines TRBV9 with TRBJ2-1; 10 positions agree with TRBD2. V lost 2 bases to trimming and J lost 8 bases; unmatched junction nucleotides: 10. The CDR3 extends over 16 amino acids. Germline V CDR1 and CDR2: SGDLS, YYNGEE. The CDR3 DNA follows: TGTGCCAGCAGCGTTCCATCGGGACTAGCGCTCGATGAGCAGTTCTTC. Residues: CASSVPSGLALDEQFF.

The chain combines TRBV10-3 with TRBJ1-2; D is ambiguous. From germline, CDR1 is ENHRY and CDR2 SYGVKD. This CDR3 has 15 amino acids. Trimming took off 2 bases at V and 4 bases at J, with 14 bases between the two ends. The CDR3 loop reads CAISEPSGPGYGYTF. The CDR3 bases are TGTGCCATCAGTGAGCCGAGTGGTCCGGGCTATGGCTACACCTTC.

This clone came up once. CDR3 sequence: CASSPRGLRNTIYF. The CDR3 nucleotides read TGTGCCAGCAGCCCCAGGGGGCTGAGAAACACCATATATTTT. This rearrangement joins TRBV11-3 to TRBJ1-3; 8 bases align to TRBD1. In germline, CDR1 is SGHNT, CDR2 YENEEA. The CDR3 consists of 14 residues. The V segment lost 5 bases and the J segment 5 bases; nucleotides outside the gene matches: 5.

The chain carries TRBV4-1 and TRBJ2-5; 10 nucleotides align to TRBD2. CDR3 length: 17 residues. J was trimmed by 2 bases and V by 3 bases; bases with no gene match: 9. Germline V gene lookup returns CDR1 MGHRA and CDR2 YSYEKL. DNA for the CDR3: TGCGCCAGCAGCCATCCTCCTAGCGGGGGTGCTCAAGAGACCCAGTACTTC. Translating gives CASSHPPSGGAQETQYF.

The V gene is TRBV11-2, the J gene TRBJ1-1; D unclear. Trimming removed 5 bases at V and 1 base at J, with 8 bases between. Germline V gives CDR1 SGHAT, CDR2 FQNNGV. This CDR3 is built from 13 residues. The CDR3 DNA is TGTGCCAGCAGCCTGAAGCGGAACACTGAAGCTTTCTTT. Protein: CASSLKRNTEAFF.

The chain couples TRBV6-2 or TRBV6-3 to TRBJ1-5; TRBD1 matches 7 bases. The CDR3 spans 14 residues. V gave up 0 bases and J gave up 7 bases; unmatched junction bases: 3. The V gene's germline CDR1 is MNHEY and CDR2 SVGEGT. CDR3 amino acids: CASSYSETGQPQHF. CDR3 sequence (DNA): TGTGCCAGCAGTTACTCCGAGACAGGGCAGCCCCAGCATTTT.

The chain links TRBV6-5 to TRBJ2-1, with a tentative D call TRBD1 (6 bases). The V end was cut by 7 bases, the J end by 8 bases, with 12 bases between. Germline lookup yields CDR1 MNHEY and CDR2 SVGAGI. This CDR3 spans 12 amino acids. The DNA of the CDR3 is TGTGCCAGCACCGGCAGGGGTGATGAGCAGTTCTTC. Amino acids: CASTGRGDEQFF.

This sequence joins TRBV21-1 and TRBJ1-1; the table calls TRBD1, which could not be checked here. TRBV21-1 is reported as a pseudogene. The CDR3 totals 16 residues. CDR3 in amino acids: CASSKPTQGGHLEAFF. In DNA form, the CDR3 reads TGTGCCAGCAGCAAACCTACCCAGGGCGGACATCTGGAAGCTTTCTTT.

The rearrangement joins TRBV4-3 to TRBJ2-1; 8 bases map to TRBD1. V was pared by 0 bases and J by 6 bases, with 1 base of the junction left unmatched. CDR3 length equals 14 residues. Germline values: CDR1 LGHNA, CDR2 YSLEER. The CDR3 sequence is CASSQDTGGNEQFF. As DNA, the CDR3 is TGCGCCAGCAGCCAAGACACAGGGGGCAATGAGCAGTTCTTC.

This chain joins TRBV6-5 and TRBJ2-7, with D perhaps being TRBD1 or TRBD2 (5 bases each). The CDR3 contains 15 residues. V was pared by 4 bases and J by 7 bases, with 20 bases between. Germline assignment: CDR1 MNHEY and CDR2 SVGAGI. For the CDR3, the DNA is TGTGCCAGCAGTTTTTACCGGGGCGACGGATGGGAGCAGTACTTC. It encodes CASSFYRGDGWEQYF.

The gene calls are TRBV27 and TRBJ2-2, with 7 bases that match TRBD2. Germline V gene data show CDR1 as MNHEY and CDR2 as SMNVEV (reference sequence). V shed 2 bases and J 11 bases; nucleotides not matched to a gene: 2. There are 12 residues in the CDR3. The CDR3 loop reads CASSLRGGELFF. CDR3 bases: TGTGCCAGCAGTTTACGCGGGGGAGAGCTGTTTTTT.

The rearrangement links TRBV27 to TRBJ1-5; perhaps TRBD1 as D (6 bases). Germline V gene sequence: CDR1 MNHEY, CDR2 SMNVEV (reference sequence). The CDR3 runs 15 residues. V lost 2 bases, J lost 7 bases, and 15 bases lay in between. In DNA, the CDR3 is TGTGCCAGCAGTTTAGTCGGGGGGCGGAACCAGCCCCAGCATTTT. Protein sequence: CASSLVGGRNQPQHF.

With regard to this clone: A junction end diverges from the germline sequence, so it may reflect a read error. Other DNA sequences within the sample encode an identical CDR3. The V and J genes are TRBV2 and TRBJ1-2; D remains ambiguous. The CDR3 runs to 13 residues. Germline V gene sequence: CDR1 SNHLY, CDR2 FYNNEI. In DNA form, the CDR3 reads TGCGCCAGCAGTGCAAAGTTGAACTATGGCTACACCTTC. It yields the protein CASSAKLNYGYTF.

V usage is TRBV10-3 and J usage is TRBJ1-3, with D unresolved. The length of the CDR3 is 17 residues. The V and J ends lost 2 bases and 4 bases respectively, with 18 bases between them. CDR1 and CDR2 (germline): ENHRY, SYGVKD. The CDR3: CAISEGRGAIGGNTIYF. The CDR3 nucleotides read TGTGCCATCAGTGAGGGGCGGGGAGCAATCGGGGGAAACACCATATATTTT.

The chain links TRBV6-5 to TRBJ1-6; no clear D. Deletions cut 6 bases from V and 3 bases from J, with 9 bases between. The CDR3 loop spans 14 amino acids. Per germline, CDR1 MNHEY and CDR2 SVGAGI. The CDR3, as DNA: TGTGCCAGCAGAGGCCGGGGCTATAATTCACCCCTCCACTTT. It codes for CASRGRGYNSPLHF.

V is TRBV18 and J is TRBJ2-1, with 11 nucleotides matching TRBD2. CDR3 size: 20 residues. Germline V gene data show CDR1 as KGHSH and CDR2 as LQKENI. The J segment lost 2 bases and the V segment lost 0 bases, leaving 12 bases of the junction unmatched. CDR3 nucleotide sequence: TGTGCCAGCTCACCACCTGGCACTAGCGGGAGAGATATCCCCTACAATGAGCAGTTCTTC. It yields the protein CASSPPGTSGRDIPYNEQFF.